Included here is one TCR beta chain sequence, with context. Antigen: not known. It was the roughly 130-subject validation cohort, separate from the approximately 620-subject first cohort, to which the donors belonged. CDR1 is SGHRS and CDR2 is YFSETQ in the germline V gene. The trim removed 4 bases at V and 0 bases at J, leaving 4 bases unmatched. The CDR3 loop spans 15 amino acids. These data belong to a study of cytomegalovirus exposure and HLA in healthy donors. Study-wide background: In a later analysis, the roughly 120 validation repertoires were reported to have used the same platform as the roughly 600 first-cohort repertoires.

Study-level findings and limits: The authors confirmed in vitro that three CMV-associated chains were specific for CMV antigens. The authors listed some 160 TCR beta chains as cytomegalovirus-associated.

Generated by immunoSEQ multiplex PCR, the TCRdb table keeps only in-frame clones and is missing some. The table has 300,000 to 450,000 clones, 86% seen once. The J gene is TRBJ2-3, the V gene TRBV5-1, with 8 bases aligning to TRBD2. The sample consisted of PBMCs. The TCR sequence derives from a young woman in good health and CMV-seronegative. The CDR3 protein is CASSTSSGSTDTQYF. The CDR3 DNA reads as TGCGCCAGCAGCACCTCTAGCGGGAGCACAGATACGCAGTATTTT.